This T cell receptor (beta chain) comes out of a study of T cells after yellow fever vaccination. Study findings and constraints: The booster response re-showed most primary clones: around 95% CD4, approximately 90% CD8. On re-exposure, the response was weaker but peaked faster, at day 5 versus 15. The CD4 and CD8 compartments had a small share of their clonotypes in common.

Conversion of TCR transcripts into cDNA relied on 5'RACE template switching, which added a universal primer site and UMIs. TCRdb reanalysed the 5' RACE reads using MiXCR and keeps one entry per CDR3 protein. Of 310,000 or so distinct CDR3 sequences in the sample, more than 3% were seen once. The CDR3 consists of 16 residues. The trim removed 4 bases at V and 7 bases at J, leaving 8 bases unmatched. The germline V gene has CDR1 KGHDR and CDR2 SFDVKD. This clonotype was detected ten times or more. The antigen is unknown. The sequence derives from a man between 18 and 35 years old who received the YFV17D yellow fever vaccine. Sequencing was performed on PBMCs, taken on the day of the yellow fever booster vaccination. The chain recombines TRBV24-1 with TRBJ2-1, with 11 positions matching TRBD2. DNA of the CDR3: TGTGCCACCAGTGACGCGGGACTAGCGGACGGGAATGAGCAGTTCTTC. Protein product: CATSDAGLADGNEQFF.